The 27 T cell receptor beta chains given below trace back to one sample, sequenced in a study of Graves' ophthalmopathy and Graves' hyperthyroidism. The sequenced template was RNA, covering the TCR beta CDR3 region. The workflow started with a first-round RT-PCR run with HTBI primers and then moved on to a second-round multiplex PCR. TCRdb reprocessed the multiplex PCR reads with MiXCR, giving one entry per CDR3 protein. The sample carries about 1.1 million distinct CDR3 sequences, less than 45% recorded once. Sequencing input: peripheral blood or thyroid tissue (not recorded which). The receptors were sampled from an adult man with Graves' hyperthyroidism.

The rearrangement uses TRBV6-2 or TRBV6-3 and TRBJ2-2; D not resolved. Germline V gives CDR1 MNHEY, CDR2 SVGEGT. V shed 5 bases and J shed 6 bases, with 13 bases lying between them. CDR3 length: 14 residues. The CDR3 spells CASSPRFRSGELFF. CDR3 DNA: TGTGCCAGCAGTCCCCGGTTCAGGTCCGGGGAGCTGTTTTTT.

This clonotype came up many times. The chain joins TRBV4-2 to TRBJ2-7; no clear D. Trimming cost V 0 bases and J 5 bases, with 11 bases left between them. The germline CDR1 and CDR2 sequences are LGHNA and YNFKEQ. The CDR3 is made up of 14 amino acids. The DNA of the CDR3 is TGTGCCAGCAGCCAAGATTTAGGTTTCGACGAGCAGTACTTC. This encodes CASSQDLGFDEQYF.

The rearrangement joins TRBV7-9 to TRBJ2-2, with D unresolved. The CDR3 sequence is 10 residues long. In germline, CDR1 is SEHNR, CDR2 FQNEAQ (reference sequence). Trimming left V 11 bases short and J 3 bases short, with 4 bases between. The CDR3 reads CAGDTGELFF. The DNA for the CDR3 is TGTGCCGGCGACACCGGGGAGCTGTTTTTT.

The chain is built from TRBV29-1 and TRBJ1-4, with no clear D. V gave up 4 bases and J gave up 3 bases, with 18 bases separating them. The germline V gene encodes CDR1 SQVTM and CDR2 ANQGSEA. The CDR3 runs to 16 residues. This chain's CDR3 is CSVANRLNSANEKLFF. The DNA for the CDR3 is TGCAGCGTTGCGAATCGGCTTAACTCAGCTAATGAAAAACTGTTTTTT.

This chain links TRBV25-1 with TRBJ1-5; 7 bases map to TRBD1. The CDR3 is 15 residues long. J gave up 4 bases and V 10 bases, and 13 bases lay outside the gene matches. In germline, CDR1 is MGHDK, CDR2 SYGVNS. The CDR3: CATDSDRRYNQPQHF. The CDR3 DNA follows: TGTGCCACCGACTCGGACAGGCGCTATAATCAGCCCCAGCATTTT.

This clonotype was picked up a small number of times. The chain carries TRBV7-9 and TRBJ1-1; D is undetermined. Looked up from germline, CDR1 is SEHNR and CDR2 is FQNEAQ (reference sequence). Trimming took 5 bases from V and 5 from J, leaving 18 bases between them. This CDR3 has 15 amino acids. CDR3 DNA sequence: TGTGCCAGCAGCCAAATAAGTCCGGGTAAGACTGAAGCTTTCTTT. Its translation: CASSQISPGKTEAFF.

The rearrangement joins TRBV5-4 to TRBJ2-7; the D gene could be TRBD1 or TRBD2 (5 bases each). In germline, CDR1 is SGHNT, CDR2 YYREEE (reference sequence). This CDR3 spans 14 amino acids. Trimming cost V 5 bases and J 2 bases, with 14 bases left between them. CDR3 protein: CASRHMRGPYEQYF. CDR3 in DNA: TGTGCCAGCAGGCACATGAGGGGTCCCTACGAGCAGTACTTC.

In its sample, this clonotype was seen many times. V gene TRBV2 combines with J gene TRBJ1-2; D call uncertain. This CDR3 region has 13 residues. The V end lost 2 bases, the J end lost 3 bases, and 7 bases lay between the germline ends. Germline V gene lookup returns CDR1 SNHLY and CDR2 FYNNEI. In DNA form, the CDR3 reads TGTGCCAGCAGTGAAAGGCTCGACTATGGCTACACCTTC. It specifies CASSERLDYGYTF.

For this clonotype: A much larger clone lies one base from this, so it may be a read error. This chain uses TRBV11-1 with TRBJ2-5; 13 nucleotides align to TRBD2. The CDR3 contains 17 residues. CDR1 is SGHAT, CDR2 FQDESV, per germline (reference sequence). The CDR3 protein is CASSSPTSGGPQEIQYF. In DNA, the CDR3 is TGTGCCAGCAGCTCTCCGACTAGCGGGGGGCCCCAAGAGATCCAGTACTTC.

The rearrangement joins TRBV9 to TRBJ1-1; D is undetermined. The length of the CDR3 is 13 residues. Germline CDR1 reads SGDLS; CDR2 reads YYNGEE. Trimming shortened V by 0 bases and J by 11 bases, and 14 bases separated the two germline ends. The DNA of the CDR3 is TGTGCCAGCAGCGTAGCCGGCGGGAGAGCGGCTTTCTTT. Its translation is CASSVAGGRAAFF.

This clonotype has a count of ten or more. The chain employs TRBV7-6 and TRBJ1-2; D gene uncertain. CDR1 is SGHVS and CDR2 is FNYEAQ in the germline V gene. Trimming pared 3 bases from V and 8 bases from J, leaving 19 bases between. The CDR3 sequence is 15 residues long. CDR3 in DNA: TGTGCCAGCAGCTTTCCGTCGGCTACGTACCACGGCTACACCTTC. This sequence encodes CASSFPSATYHGYTF.

The V gene is TRBV20-1, the J gene TRBJ1-6; D call uncertain. Between the trimmed V and J ends, which lost 7 bases and 4 bases, there was a span of 14 bases. Looked up from germline, CDR1 is DFQATT and CDR2 is SNEGSKA (reference sequence). CDR3 size: 14 residues. CDR3 DNA: TGCAGTGGGGTGGACGGAGATTATAATTCACCCCTCCACTTT. Translation: CSGVDGDYNSPLHF.

For this clonotype: The final CDR3 position lacks the conserved phenylalanine or tryptophan, pointing to a likely read error. The chain carries TRBV19 and TRBJ1-5; no definite D call. From germline, CDR1 is LNHDA and CDR2 SQIVND (reference sequence). Trimming removed 5 bases from V and 0 bases from J, with 11 bases in between. This CDR3 has 15 residues. DNA of the CDR3: TGTGCCAGTAGTGGTGTCGCGCATAGCAATCAGCCCCAGCATTGT. Translation: CASSGVAHSNQPQHC.

This clonotype was detected many times. The chain couples TRBV7-8 to TRBJ1-6, with D possibly being TRBD1 (5 bases). V was clipped by 6 bases and J by 6 bases, with 15 bases between them. Germline V gene sequence: CDR1 SGHVS, CDR2 FQNEAQ. This CDR3 region has 15 residues. The CDR3 region is CASRLRSGINSPLHF. The CDR3 DNA reads as TGTGCCAGCAGACTTAGGTCAGGGATTAATTCACCCCTCCACTTT.

This clonotype was seen at least ten times. This chain joins TRBV20-1 and TRBJ1-1; TRBD1 matches 10 bases. Unmatched junction bases numbered 6, after V lost 1 base and J lost 4 bases. Germline values: CDR1 DFQATT, CDR2 SNEGSKA (reference sequence). The CDR3 contains 15 residues. CDR3 loop: CSARAGTGVATEAFF. DNA of the CDR3: TGCAGTGCTAGAGCCGGGACAGGGGTGGCCACTGAAGCTTTCTTT.

This chain connects TRBV7-9 to TRBJ1-3; D possibly corresponds to TRBD1 (5 bases). The CDR3 covers 17 residues. Germline V CDR1 and CDR2: SEHNR, FQNEAQ (reference sequence). Trimming cost V 5 bases and J 0 bases, with 17 bases left between them. The CDR3 reads CASSQTGPSSSGNTIYF. The CDR3 nucleotides read TGTGCCAGCAGCCAAACGGGACCCAGCAGCTCTGGAAACACCATATATTTT.

This clonotype was observed a few times. The rearrangement links TRBV19 to TRBJ2-7; either TRBD1 or TRBD2 may supply D (5 bases each). Trimming pared 6 bases from V and 7 bases from J, leaving 16 bases between. Germline V gives CDR1 LNHDA, CDR2 SQIVND (reference sequence). CDR3 size: 13 residues. The CDR3 DNA sequence: TGTGCCAGTAGCACGGGACCCCCGGGGGAGCAGTACTTC. Protein sequence: CASSTGPPGEQYF.

This clonotype was seen ten or more times. The chain couples TRBV9 to TRBJ1-6; no clear D. Germline V gives CDR1 SGDLS, CDR2 YYNGEE. Trimming removed 4 bases at V and 0 bases at J, with 11 bases between. The CDR3 spans 16 residues. DNA of the CDR3: TGTGCCAGCAGCTCATCGGCGATCTCCTATAATTCACCCCTCCACTTT. This codes for CASSSSAISYNSPLHF.

V gene TRBV7-9 combines with J gene TRBJ1-6, with D unresolved. V lost 5 bases, J lost 7 bases, and 15 bases lay in between. Germline CDR1 SEHNR, CDR2 FQNEAQ (reference sequence). CDR3 size: 15 residues. The CDR3: CASSPTSGSNSPLHF. CDR3 in DNA: TGTGCCAGCAGCCCGACTAGCGGGAGCAATTCACCCCTCCACTTT. Together with reference TRBV7-9 and TRBJ1-6, the CDR3 gives the full variable domain: DTGVSQNPRHKITKRGQNVTFRCDPISEHNRLYWYRQTLGQGPEFLTYFQNEAQLEKSRLLSDRFSAERPKGSFSTLEIQRTEQGDSAMYLCASSPTSGSNSPLHFGNGTRLTVT.

Worth noting for this clonotype: The CDR3 carries no conserved terminal phenylalanine or tryptophan, so it likely arises from a read error. The gene calls are TRBV20-1 and TRBJ1-1; the D gene is possibly TRBD1 (5 bases). The V end lost 3 bases, the J end lost 0 bases, and 11 bases lay between the germline ends. Germline loops: CDR1 DFQATT, CDR2 SNEGSKA (reference sequence). The CDR3 contains 14 residues. CDR3 amino acids: CSASPGRVNTEAFS. The CDR3 nucleotides are TGCAGTGCTAGTCCAGGGCGGGTGAACACTGAAGCTTTCTCC.

V and J are TRBV9 and TRBJ1-6; TRBD1 is a possible D gene (5 bases). Germline loops: CDR1 SGDLS, CDR2 YYNGEE. V lost 7 bases and J 3 bases, leaving 14 bases between the germline ends. This CDR3 spans 15 amino acids. For the CDR3, the DNA is TGTGCCAGCTGCGGTCGACAGTTCTATAATTCACCCCTCCACTTT. The encoded protein is CASCGRQFYNSPLHF.

The chain links TRBV7-2 to TRBJ1-2, with D unresolved. Trimming cost V 5 bases and J 4 bases, with 20 bases left between them. CDR3 length: 16 residues. Germline V gene sequence: CDR1 SGHTA, CDR2 FQGNSA. DNA for the CDR3: TGTGCCAGCAGCCAAGATCTCGGGGAAAGGAGCTATGGCTACACCTTC. Translating it yields CASSQDLGERSYGYTF.

The chain couples TRBV29-1 to TRBJ1-2; no firm D call. CDR1 and CDR2 from the germline V gene are SQVTM and ANQGSEA. The CDR3 length is 11 residues. V was clipped by 6 bases and J by 7 bases, with 12 bases between them. In nucleotides, the CDR3 is TGCAGCGTCCAATGGGCGGGTGGCTACACCTTC. It translates to CSVQWAGGYTF.

This clonotype was counted a few times. The V gene is TRBV30, the J gene TRBJ1-5; tentatively, D is TRBD1 (5 bases). From germline, CDR1 is GTSNPN and CDR2 SVGIG (reference sequence). The CDR3 consists of 13 residues. This CDR3 is CAQSRGAGQPQHF. The CDR3 DNA follows: TGTGCTCAGTCAAGGGGCGCGGGACAGCCCCAGCATTTT. The variable domain in full, completed from reference TRBV30 and TRBJ1-5, reads SQTIHQWPATLVQPVGSPLSLECTVEGTSNPNLYWYRQAAGRGLQLLFYSVGIGQISSEVPQNLSASRPQDRQFILSSKKLLLSDSGFYLCAQSRGAGQPQHFGDGTRLSIL.

There are many counts of this clonotype. The rearrangement joins TRBV7-2 to TRBJ1-5; 7 positions agree with TRBD1. The CDR3 sequence is 13 residues long. Trimming at V came to 4 bases and at J to 5 bases, leaving 2 bases not matched to a gene. Germline CDR1 SGHTA, CDR2 FQGNSA. The CDR3 here is CASSSGGHQPQHF. In DNA, the CDR3 is TGTGCCAGCAGCTCAGGGGGACATCAGCCCCAGCATTTT.

This clonotype was seen only a few times. The chain has TRBV6-6 and TRBJ1-2, with TRBD1 matching 9 bases. This CDR3 is 14 amino acids long. V shed 2 bases and J 7 bases; nucleotides not matched to a gene: 5. The germline CDR1 and CDR2 sequences are MNHNY and SVGAGI (reference sequence). Here the CDR3 reads CASSYTGQGGGYTF. For the CDR3, the DNA is TGTGCCAGCAGTTACACGGGACAGGGCGGTGGCTACACCTTC.

This clonotype showed up many times. The chain links TRBV5-1 to TRBJ1-1, with D unresolved. The CDR3 loop spans 13 amino acids. From germline, CDR1 is SGHRS and CDR2 YFSETQ. V was trimmed by 7 bases and J by 1 base, leaving 11 bases between them. The CDR3 DNA sequence: TGCGCCAGCGCAACAGATAAGAACACTGAAGCTTTCTTT. As protein: CASATDKNTEAFF.